The TCR beta chain described here comes from a study of cytomegalovirus exposure and HLA in healthy donors. With 1 base removed from V and 4 bases from J, the gap between germline ends came to 8 bases. There are 14 residues in the CDR3. Germline CDR1 and CDR2: SEHNR and FQNEAQ (reference sequence). The PCR employed 60 Vbeta primers together with 13 Jbeta primers. Repertoires were generated with immunoSEQ multiplex PCR, while TCRdb's copy carries only in-frame clones and drops some. The data show 85,000 to 95,000 clones, 76% seen once. Broader study findings: Available immune exposure information covered CMV serostatus only. Of the V segments, some could not be distinguished, including TRBV6-2 and TRBV6-3, and were excluded. Association of 16,951 TCR beta sequences with HLA alleles was found at 0.05 false discovery rate in a later analysis. The classifier was said to identify cytomegalovirus status with high specificity and sensitivity.

Points on this clone: Its cognate antigen is unknown.

The V gene is TRBV7-9, the J gene TRBJ1-3; possible D gene TRBD1, 6 bases. This clonotype originated in a man aged 25-40 years in good health and CMV-seropositive. The source material was PBMCs. The CDR3 protein is CASSLVGTGNTIYF. Written as DNA, the CDR3 is TGTGCCAGCAGCTTAGTTGGGACAGGAAACACCATATATTTT.